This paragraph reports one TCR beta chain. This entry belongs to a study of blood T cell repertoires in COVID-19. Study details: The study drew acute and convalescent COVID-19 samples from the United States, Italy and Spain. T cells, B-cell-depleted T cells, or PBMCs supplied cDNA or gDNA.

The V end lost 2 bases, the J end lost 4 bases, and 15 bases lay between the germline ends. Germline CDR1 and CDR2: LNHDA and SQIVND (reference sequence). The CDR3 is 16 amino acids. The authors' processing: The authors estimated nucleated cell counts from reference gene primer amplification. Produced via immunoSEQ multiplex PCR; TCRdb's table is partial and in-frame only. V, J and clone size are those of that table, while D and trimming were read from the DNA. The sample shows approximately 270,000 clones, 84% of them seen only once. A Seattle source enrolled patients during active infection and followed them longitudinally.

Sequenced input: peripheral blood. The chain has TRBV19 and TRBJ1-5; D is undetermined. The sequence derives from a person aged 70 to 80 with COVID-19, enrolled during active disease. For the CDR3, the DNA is TGTGCCAGTAGTATAATAGATTGGTCGGGGAATCAGCCCCAGCATTTT. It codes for CASSIIDWSGNQPQHF.